These 28 T cell receptor beta chains share one sample of origin, sequenced in a study of spatial heterogeneity in lung cancer. The time point was: sample taken at primary tumor resection. Extraction of whole RNA from tumor, nontumor lung or frozen PBMC preceded unsorted sequencing. MiXCR, run by TCRdb on the 5' RACE reads, gives a single entry per CDR3 protein. The sample holds around 11,000 distinct CDR3 sequences; roughly 3.9% are singletons and the top ten take about 7.6%. The source was normal lung tissue next to the tumor, collected at surgery. These receptors were obtained from a male donor with early-stage non-small cell lung cancer.

This clonotype appeared many times. A library prepared for alpha chains yielded this beta chain as an off-target read; its size is of little meaning. This chain links TRBV7-2 with TRBJ2-2; 8 positions match TRBD1. There are 15 residues in the CDR3. V lost 5 bases, J lost 6 bases, and 8 bases stayed unmatched. The germline V gene encodes CDR1 SGHTA and CDR2 FQGNSA. Written as DNA, the CDR3 is TGTGCCAGCAGCGCCGGGACAGGCCTCTCCGGGGAGCTGTTTTTT. It encodes CASSAGTGLSGELFF.

In this sample, this clonotype turned up many times. Since the library was made to target alpha chains, this beta chain is a stray read and its abundance is not meaningful. The rearrangement joins TRBV11-2 to TRBJ2-1; 7 nucleotides agree with TRBD2. The CDR3 has 16 residues. V shed 4 bases and J 3 bases; nucleotides not matched to a gene: 9. Germline V lookup: CDR1 SGHAT, CDR2 FQNNGV. DNA for the CDR3: TGTGCCAGCAGCTCGTACATAGCGGGTGGCTACAATGAGCAGTTCTTC. It specifies CASSSYIAGGYNEQFF.

This clonotype was recorded many times. The library was built for alpha chains, so this beta chain is an off-target read and its size means little. The chain couples TRBV6-1 to TRBJ1-1, with 8 bases fitting TRBD1. The V gene end was trimmed by 8 bases and the J gene end by 5 bases; junction bases not matched to a gene: 7. The CDR3 extends over 13 amino acids. CDR1 is MNHNS, CDR2 SASEGT, per germline. The CDR3 protein is CASSGGARTEAFF. The DNA for the CDR3 is TGTGCCAGCTCAGGGGGCGCGAGGACTGAAGCTTTCTTT.

This clonotype came up many times. This beta chain is an off-target read within a library intended for alpha chains, so its frequency means little. The gene calls are TRBV20-1 and TRBJ2-1, with 8 bases aligning to TRBD2. Looked up from germline, CDR1 is DFQATT and CDR2 is SNEGSKA (reference sequence). The ends lost 0 bases at V and 4 bases at J; junction bases unmatched: 5. This CDR3 spans 15 amino acids. CDR3 sequence (DNA): TGCAGTGCTAGAGAGTATGGCGGGGGGTACAATGAGCAGTTCTTC. Its translation is CSAREYGGGYNEQFF.

This clonotype was observed many times. This beta chain represents an off-target read in a library built for alpha chains; its size is of limited meaning. The chain couples TRBV4-1 to TRBJ1-5; D unclear. Germline lookup yields CDR1 MGHRA and CDR2 YSYEKL. This CDR3 comprises 15 residues. Trimming took off 0 bases at V and 5 bases at J, with 11 bases between the two ends. The CDR3 spells CASSQDRRSDQPQHF. Written as DNA, the CDR3 is TGCGCCAGCAGCCAAGATCGGCGTTCGGATCAGCCCCAGCATTTT.

This clonotype occurred many times. As an off-target read in a library built for alpha chains, this beta chain has a frequency of little significance. The V and J genes are TRBV24-1 and TRBJ1-5, with a possible D match to TRBD1 (6 bases). The ends were cut back, 4 bases at V and 11 bases at J, with 14 bases in the middle. Germline V lookup: CDR1 KGHDR, CDR2 SFDVKD. The CDR3 runs 13 residues. The CDR3 nucleotides read TGTGCCACCAGTGACTCGACAGGTGGGGCCCAGCATTTT. This codes for CATSDSTGGAQHF.

By sample share, this clonotype is medium-sized. Since the library was made to target alpha chains, this beta chain is a stray read and its abundance is not meaningful. The chain couples TRBV20-1 to TRBJ2-3, with D perhaps matching TRBD1 (6 bases). V shed 2 bases and J shed 2 bases, with 17 bases lying between them. Germline V gene lookup returns CDR1 DFQATT and CDR2 SNEGSKA (reference sequence). The CDR3 spans 16 residues. CDR3 nucleotides: TGCAGTGCTAGAAGCAGGGGTGGGTGGAACACAGATACGCAGTATTTT. The encoded protein is CSARSRGGWNTDTQYF.

Remarks on this clonotype: Within a library made for alpha chains, this beta chain is off target, and its count is uninformative. The chain couples TRBV7-9 to TRBJ2-7; D is perhaps TRBD1 (5 bases). V was clipped by 7 bases and J by 9 bases, with 13 bases between them. The V gene's germline CDR1 is SEHNR and CDR2 FQNEAQ (reference sequence). The length of the CDR3 is 11 residues. The CDR3 nucleotides are TGTGCCAGCACCCAGGGTCAGGCGCAGTACTTC. Amino acid sequence: CASTQGQAQYF.

At least ten counts were recorded for this clonotype. This beta chain is off target for a library built for alpha chains, so its abundance means little. The V and J genes are TRBV18 and TRBJ1-1, with D perhaps TRBD1 (5 bases). Germline V CDR1 and CDR2: KGHSH, LQKENI. CDR3 size: 14 residues. With 3 bases removed from V and 1 base from J, the gap between germline ends came to 9 bases. The CDR3 bases are TGTGCCAGCTCACCGCAGGGCTCGAACACTGAAGCTTTCTTT. Encoded protein: CASSPQGSNTEAFF.

This clonotype was counted ten times or more. This beta chain was picked up by a library intended for alpha chains and is off target, so its count carries little meaning. The gene calls are TRBV12-3 or TRBV12-4 and TRBJ2-3; D not resolved. This CDR3 is 15 amino acids long. The V gene lost 3 bases and the J gene lost 2 bases, with 12 bases spanning the gap. CDR3 coding DNA: TGTGCCAGCAGTTTGGCGGACCCACTCACAGATACGCAGTATTTT. It codes for CASSLADPLTDTQYF.

This clonotype was detected ten times or more. Because this beta chain is a stray read in a library intended to capture alpha chains, its abundance should not be given much weight. V and J are TRBV15 and TRBJ2-5; D gene uncertain. The CDR3 is 13 residues long. Germline V gene sequence: CDR1 LNHNV, CDR2 YYDKDF (reference sequence). V was cut by 7 bases and J by 2 bases, with 11 bases left in between. CDR3 region: CATTLGIQETQYF. In DNA, the CDR3 is TGTGCCACCACCTTAGGGATACAAGAGACCCAGTACTTC.

The sample holds many counts of this clonotype. This beta chain came through as a stray read in a library set up for alpha chains, and its size says little. In nucleotides, the CDR3 is TGTGCCAGCAGCTTAGTCCCAATGGGGGCGGGTGAGCAGTACTTC. This codes for CASSLVPMGAGEQYF. The chain combines TRBV7-9 with TRBJ2-7, with D possibly matching TRBD1 (6 bases). This CDR3 comprises 15 residues. Germline values: CDR1 SEHNR, CDR2 FQNEAQ (reference sequence). V was clipped by 1 base and J by 7 bases, with 17 bases between them.

This clonotype was picked up many times. With the library built for alpha chains, this beta chain is off target and its frequency is not meaningful. This sequence joins TRBV6-5 and TRBJ1-3; TRBD1 aligns across 7 bases. This CDR3 has 14 residues. V shed 5 bases, J shed 1 base, and the junction held 2 bases outside the gene matches. CDR1 and CDR2 (germline): MNHEY, SVGAGI. The CDR3 region has the DNA TGTGCCAGCAGTAGACAGGGATCTGGAAACACCATATATTTT. Translating gives CASSRQGSGNTIYF.

This clonotype was detected many times. A library prepared for alpha chains yielded this beta chain as an off-target read; its size is of little meaning. The chain uses TRBV6-2 or TRBV6-3 and TRBJ2-3; D may be TRBD2 (5 bases). The CDR3 covers 14 residues. The ends were cut back, 4 bases at V and 2 bases at J, with 10 bases in the middle. Per the germline V gene, CDR1 is MNHEY and CDR2 is SVGEGT. For the CDR3, the DNA is TGTGCCAGCAGTTTAAGCGGCCTCACAGATACGCAGTATTTT. Encoded protein: CASSLSGLTDTQYF.

This clonotype was seen many times. The library was built for alpha chains, so this beta chain is an off-target read and its size means little. J is TRBJ1-5 and V is TRBV12-3 or TRBV12-4; a weak D match, TRBD1 (5 bases). V was clipped by 2 bases and J by 2 bases, with 7 bases between them. The CDR3 loop spans 14 amino acids. This CDR3 is CASSLSRGNQPQHF. As DNA, the CDR3 is TGTGCCAGCAGTTTATCCAGGGGCAATCAGCCCCAGCATTTT.

At least ten counts were recorded for this clonotype. This beta chain came through as a stray read in a library set up for alpha chains, and its size says little. The V gene is TRBV7-2, the J gene TRBJ2-5; 7 bases agree with TRBD2. The germline CDR1 and CDR2 sequences are SGHTA and FQGNSA. This CDR3 is 16 amino acids long. V lost 2 bases and J lost 1; bases outside the gene matches: 7. The CDR3 region is CASSLPGRVSQETQYF. In DNA, the CDR3 is TGTGCCAGCAGCTTACCGGGGAGGGTATCCCAAGAGACCCAGTACTTC. Looking up the rest from reference TRBV7-2 and TRBJ2-5 gives the full variable domain: GAGVSQSPSNKVTEKGKDVELRCDPISGHTALYWYRQSLGQGLEFLIYFQGNSAPDKSGLPSDRFSAERTGGSVSTLTIQRTQQEDSAVYLCASSLPGRVSQETQYFGPGTRLLVL.

This clonotype was picked up many times. As an off-target read in a library built for alpha chains, this beta chain has a frequency of little significance. The V call is TRBV12-3 or TRBV12-4, the J call TRBJ1-1; no firm D call. V was pared by 1 base and J by 3 bases, with 6 bases between. This CDR3 region has 13 residues. CDR3 in amino acids: CASSLGLDTEAFF. In nucleotides, the CDR3 is TGTGCCAGCAGTTTAGGGCTTGACACTGAAGCTTTCTTT.

This clonotype was counted at least ten times. For a library built for alpha chains, this beta chain is a stray read; little rests on its size. The chain has TRBV9 and TRBJ2-3; TRBD2 matches 8 bases. The V gene end was trimmed by 2 bases and the J gene end by 2 bases; junction bases not matched to a gene: 7. This CDR3 region has 16 residues. Looked up from germline, CDR1 is SGDLS and CDR2 is YYNGEE. For the CDR3, the DNA is TGTGCCAGCAGCGTGAGAGGGCGGGAGGACACAGATACGCAGTATTTT. Its protein is CASSVRGREDTDTQYF.

This clonotype rates as medium-sized. Found in a library prepared for alpha chains, this beta chain is an off-target read, and its abundance has little meaning. This chain connects TRBV5-6 to TRBJ2-7; no definite D call. Looked up from germline, CDR1 is SGHDT and CDR2 is YYEEEE. CDR3 length: 14 residues. The ends were cut back, 0 bases at V and 0 bases at J, with 7 bases in the middle. The CDR3 sequence: CASSLGRFSYEQYF. CDR3 DNA sequence: TGTGCCAGCAGCTTGGGACGGTTCTCCTACGAGCAGTACTTC.

In this sample, this clonotype is medium-sized. The size of this beta chain means little, since it is a stray read in a library made for alpha chains. The rearrangement joins TRBV7-2 to TRBJ2-1, with 9 bases that match TRBD2. Germline trimming cut 7 bases from V and 7 bases from J; bases unmatched to any gene: 5. Per germline, CDR1 SGHTA and CDR2 FQGNSA. This CDR3 comprises 13 residues. For the CDR3, the DNA is TGTGCCAGCACCGGACTAGCGAGGAATGAGCAGTTCTTC. As protein: CASTGLARNEQFF.

This clonotype was found many times. This beta chain lies outside the target of a library built for alpha chains; its clone size means little. This rearrangement joins TRBV20-1 to TRBJ2-5, with 7 bases identical to TRBD2. This CDR3 region has 15 residues. Germline values: CDR1 DFQATT, CDR2 SNEGSKA (reference sequence). The J segment lost 2 bases and the V segment lost 4 bases, leaving 10 bases of the junction unmatched. CDR3 DNA: TGCAGTGCTAATCCGACTAGCCCGAGACAAGAGACCCAGTACTTC. Its protein is CSANPTSPRQETQYF.

This clonotype was seen ten or more times. Being off target in a library aimed at alpha chains, this beta chain has a size of little meaning. This rearrangement joins TRBV5-1 to TRBJ2-3, with TRBD2 matching over 7 bases. Per the germline V gene, CDR1 is SGHRS and CDR2 is YFSETQ. V lost 3 bases to trimming and J lost 1 base; unmatched junction nucleotides: 5. The CDR3 is made up of 15 amino acids. The CDR3, as DNA: TGCGCCAGCAGCTACAACCTAGCGGGCACAGATACGCAGTATTTT. This encodes CASSYNLAGTDTQYF.

This clonotype was recorded many times. This beta chain lies outside the target of a library built for alpha chains; its clone size means little. V and J are TRBV27 and TRBJ2-7; D perhaps matches TRBD1 (6 bases). From germline, CDR1 is MNHEY and CDR2 SMNVEV (reference sequence). CDR3 length equals 16 residues. V lost 4 bases to trimming and J lost 4 bases, with 20 bases between them. The CDR3 region is CASSSFARQAPYEQYF. CDR3 bases: TGTGCCAGCAGTTCCTTCGCGAGACAGGCGCCATACGAGCAGTACTTC.

This clonotype came up many times. Because this beta chain is a stray read in a library intended to capture alpha chains, its abundance should not be given much weight. This chain uses TRBV28 with TRBJ1-4, with 7 bases identical to TRBD1. The CDR3 has 15 residues. Germline CDR1 and CDR2: MDHEN and SYDVKM. J lost 7 bases, V lost 6 bases, and 11 bases had no gene match. CDR3 sequence: CASSRVGPGGEKLFF. CDR3 nucleotide sequence: TGTGCCAGCAGCCGTGTGGGGCCAGGGGGTGAAAAACTGTTTTTT.

By share of the sample, this clonotype is medium-sized (0.01 to 0.1%). This beta chain represents an off-target read in a library built for alpha chains; its size is of limited meaning. The chain links TRBV4-3 to TRBJ2-7; D not resolved. CDR1 is LGHNA, CDR2 YSLEER, per germline. Trimming removed 0 bases at V and 4 bases at J, with 7 bases between. The CDR3 is made up of 13 amino acids. As DNA, the CDR3 is TGCGCCAGCAGCCAAGATATCCGGTACGAGCAGTACTTC. Its translation: CASSQDIRYEQYF.

This clonotype was seen at least ten times. A library made for alpha chains picked up this beta chain off target, so its size means little. J is TRBJ2-1 and V is TRBV19; 10 bases align to TRBD2. The CDR3 is 14 residues long. Germline CDR1 LNHDA, CDR2 SQIVND (reference sequence). V lost 8 bases and J lost 4; bases outside the gene matches: 5. CDR3 nucleotide sequence: TGTGCCAGTCGGACTAGCGGACTGTACAATGAGCAGTTCTTC. Translating gives CASRTSGLYNEQFF.

Judged by abundance, this clonotype is medium-sized. This beta chain came through as a stray read in a library set up for alpha chains, and its size says little. The V gene is TRBV29-1, the J gene TRBJ1-2, with 8 bases lining up with TRBD1. This CDR3 has 14 amino acids. Per germline, CDR1 SQVTM and CDR2 ANQGSEA. The ends lost 5 bases at V and 3 bases at J; junction bases unmatched: 8. This CDR3 reads CSVSATGEYYGYTF. As DNA, the CDR3 is TGCAGCGTTTCCGCGACAGGGGAATACTATGGCTACACCTTC.

This clonotype was seen many times. This beta chain lies outside the target of a library built for alpha chains; its clone size means little. The chain uses TRBV5-4 and TRBJ2-2; maybe TRBD1 (5 bases). This CDR3 contains 13 residues. Trimming took 4 bases from V and 4 from J, leaving 8 bases between them. Germline CDR1 reads SGHNT; CDR2 reads YYREEE (reference sequence). CDR3 nucleotides: TGTGCCAGCAGCCCCGACAGCACCGGGGAGCTGTTTTTT. It specifies CASSPDSTGELFF. Complete variable domain (other parts from reference TRBV5-4 and TRBJ2-2): ETGVTQSPTHLIKTRGQQVTLRCSSQSGHNTVSWYQQALGQGPQFIFQYYREEENGRGNFPPRFSGLQFPNYSSELNVNALELDDSALYLCASSPDSTGELFFGEGSRLTVL.